A selection of T cell receptor beta chains follows, all from one sample in a study of cytomegalovirus exposure and HLA in healthy donors. The protocol was immunoSEQ multiplex PCR, while the TCRdb copy is restricted to in-frame clones and leaves out a portion. The repertoire holds approximately 97,000 clones, with under 95% as singletons. The sequencing sample was made of PBMCs. These receptors all stem from a woman aged 25 to 39 in good health and CMV-seropositive. CDR3s include the opening cysteine and the closing phenylalanine or tryptophan. Fields, in order: CDR3 DNA, CDR3 protein, D gene, V gene, J gene, clone size. A D gene is named only where the DNA matches it firmly. Part of the rows lack a size; the others show once, few, many or a class for expanded clones.

cdr3_nt: TGTGCCAGCAGTTACGGCAGGGTCGCTGAGCAGTTCTTC
cdr3_aa: CASSYGRVAEQFF
d_call: NA
v_call: TRBV6-6
j_call: TRBJ2-1
clone_size: NA

cdr3_nt: TGTGCCAGTAGTCCTAGCGGAACCGGGGAGCTGTTTTTT
cdr3_aa: CASSPSGTGELFF
d_call: TRBD2
v_call: TRBV19
j_call: TRBJ2-2
clone_size: NA

cdr3_nt: TGTGCCAGCAGCCAACTCTCTACTAGCGGTAACACCGGGGAGCTGTTTTTT
cdr3_aa: CASSQLSTSGNTGELFF
d_call: TRBD2
v_call: TRBV4-2
j_call: TRBJ2-2
clone_size: NA

cdr3_nt: TGTGCCTCCTCACCCCTTAGAGGGAGGTCCAATGAGCAGTTCTTC
cdr3_aa: CASSPLRGRSNEQFF
d_call: NA
v_call: TRBV27
j_call: TRBJ2-1
clone_size: NA

cdr3_nt: TGTGCCAGCAGCTTAGGTTGGGGACAGAACTATGGCTACACCTTC
cdr3_aa: CASSLGWGQNYGYTF
d_call: TRBD1
v_call: TRBV7-3
j_call: TRBJ1-2
clone_size: NA

cdr3_nt: TGCGCCAGCAGTCAATCTCTCGGGACGGGAGTAGGCTACGAGCAGTACTTC
cdr3_aa: CASSQSLGTGVGYEQYF
d_call: NA
v_call: TRBV23-1
j_call: TRBJ2-7
clone_size: NA

cdr3_nt: TGTGCCAGCAGCTTGGGTCGGGTGGCGGGAGATACGCAGTATTTT
cdr3_aa: CASSLGRVAGDTQYF
d_call: NA
v_call: TRBV5-5
j_call: TRBJ2-3
clone_size: NA

cdr3_nt: TGTGCCAGCAGTTTGGAGGGGTTGGGGCAAGAGACCCAGTACTTC
cdr3_aa: CASSLEGLGQETQYF
d_call: NA
v_call: TRBV28
j_call: TRBJ2-5
clone_size: NA

cdr3_nt: TGTGCCAGCAGCGTAGGACTAGCGGGAGCTAATGAGCAGTTCTTC
cdr3_aa: CASSVGLAGANEQFF
d_call: TRBD2
v_call: TRBV9
j_call: TRBJ2-1
clone_size: NA

cdr3_nt: TGTGCCAGCACCCTAACCGCTAGCACAGATACGCAGTATTTT
cdr3_aa: CASTLTASTDTQYF
d_call: NA
v_call: TRBV6-5
j_call: TRBJ2-3
clone_size: NA

cdr3_nt: TGTGCCGGTAGAGCTAGGGGGGGTTACAATGAGCAGTTCTTC
cdr3_aa: CAGRARGGYNEQFF
d_call: NA
v_call: TRBV2
j_call: TRBJ2-1
clone_size: NA

cdr3_nt: TGTGCCAGCAGCCTCCGGACTAGCGGGAGGGCCATGAATGAGCAGTTCTTC
cdr3_aa: CASSLRTSGRAMNEQFF
d_call: TRBD2
v_call: TRBV7-2
j_call: TRBJ2-1
clone_size: NA

cdr3_nt: TGCAGCGTCTGGACAGGGGGAGGGTACGAGCAGTACTTC
cdr3_aa: CSVWTGGGYEQYF
d_call: TRBD1
v_call: TRBV29-1
j_call: TRBJ2-7
clone_size: few

cdr3_nt: TGTGCCAGCAGTGATCCGGACACTCAAGAGACCCAGTACTTC
cdr3_aa: CASSDPDTQETQYF
d_call: NA
v_call: TRBV2
j_call: TRBJ2-5
clone_size: NA

cdr3_nt: TGTGCCAGCAGCTACGGCGGGAGTGCACAGTTGAGGAATGAGCAGTTCTTC
cdr3_aa: CASSYGGSAQLRNEQFF
d_call: TRBD2
v_call: TRBV5-6
j_call: TRBJ2-1
clone_size: NA

cdr3_nt: TGTGCCAGCAGTCCATACAGGGACGATTACGAGCAGTACTTC
cdr3_aa: CASSPYRDDYEQYF
d_call: NA
v_call: TRBV7-9
j_call: TRBJ2-7
clone_size: NA

cdr3_nt: TGTGCCAGCAGCAAAACAGGGGGCTCTGGAAACACCATATATTTT
cdr3_aa: CASSKTGGSGNTIYF
d_call: TRBD1
v_call: TRBV9
j_call: TRBJ1-3
clone_size: NA

cdr3_nt: TGTGCCAGTAACGTTGACAGGAGCACAGATACGCAGTATTTT
cdr3_aa: CASNVDRSTDTQYF
d_call: NA
v_call: TRBV19
j_call: TRBJ2-3
clone_size: once

cdr3_nt: TGTGCCAGCAGCTTATACAGGGGAGGAGAGACCCAGTACTTC
cdr3_aa: CASSLYRGGETQYF
d_call: NA
v_call: TRBV7-2
j_call: TRBJ2-5
clone_size: NA

cdr3_nt: TGTGCCAGCAGCGTGGGACACCTCTACAATGAGCAGTTCTTC
cdr3_aa: CASSVGHLYNEQFF
d_call: NA
v_call: TRBV9
j_call: TRBJ2-1
clone_size: once

cdr3_nt: TGTGCCAGCAGCATTAGTAGCCACCCGGGACAGGGGTTTGGCTACACCTTC
cdr3_aa: CASSISSHPGQGFGYTF
d_call: TRBD1
v_call: TRBV7-2
j_call: TRBJ1-2
clone_size: NA

cdr3_nt: TGTGCCAGCAGCTTAAAGATGAACCGGGGCACTGAAGCTTTCTTT
cdr3_aa: CASSLKMNRGTEAFF
d_call: NA
v_call: TRBV7-9
j_call: TRBJ1-1
clone_size: NA

cdr3_nt: TGTGCCAGCAGCCCGGGACAGGGCCACTCCTACGAGCAGTACTTC
cdr3_aa: CASSPGQGHSYEQYF
d_call: TRBD1
v_call: TRBV28
j_call: TRBJ2-7
clone_size: NA

cdr3_nt: TGTGCCAGCAGCTTGCTTTCTCCGAGCTCCTACGAGCAGTACTTC
cdr3_aa: CASSLLSPSSYEQYF
d_call: NA
v_call: TRBV5-5
j_call: TRBJ2-7
clone_size: NA

cdr3_nt: TGCGCCAGCAGCTGGGACAAAAACCTACTAGCGGGAAGCACAGATACGCAGTATTTT
cdr3_aa: CASSWDKNLLAGSTDTQYF
d_call: TRBD2
v_call: TRBV5-1
j_call: TRBJ2-3
clone_size: NA

cdr3_nt: TGTGCCAGCAGTTTAGGGGGACACGGGGGGAAAGAGACCCAGTACTTC
cdr3_aa: CASSLGGHGGKETQYF
d_call: NA
v_call: TRBV28
j_call: TRBJ2-5
clone_size: NA

cdr3_nt: TGTGCCAGCTCCGGGTACAATGAGCAGTTCTTC
cdr3_aa: CASSGYNEQFF
d_call: NA
v_call: TRBV18
j_call: TRBJ2-1
clone_size: NA

cdr3_nt: TGTGCCACCAAAGGGGGTTCCGCGAACACCGGGGAGCTGTTTTTT
cdr3_aa: CATKGGSANTGELFF
d_call: NA
v_call: TRBV2
j_call: TRBJ2-2
clone_size: NA

cdr3_nt: TGTGCCAGCAGTTTCGGGACAGTTCGCCACGAGCAGTACTTC
cdr3_aa: CASSFGTVRHEQYF
d_call: TRBD1
v_call: TRBV25-1
j_call: TRBJ2-7
clone_size: once

cdr3_nt: TGTGCCAGTAGCGCGGAGAACACCGGGGAGCTGTTTTTT
cdr3_aa: CASSAENTGELFF
d_call: NA
v_call: TRBV19
j_call: TRBJ2-2
clone_size: NA